One sample yielded the 18 T cell receptor beta chains listed below, sequenced in a study of T cells in Graves' hyperthyroidism and ophthalmopathy. Amplified regions were TCR beta CDR3 sequences from RNA transcripts. The TCR CDR3 first-round RT-PCR relied on the HTBI primer set. TCRdb ran MiXCR on the multiplex PCR reads and lists one entry per CDR3 protein. Of some 180,000 distinct CDR3 sequences in the sample, about 17% are singletons; the top ten hold 25% to 35%. The sample taken for sequencing was blood. These receptors originate from a woman aged 50 to 65 with Graves' hyperthyroidism.

This clonotype was recorded at least ten times. The J gene is TRBJ1-1, the V gene TRBV11-2, with 9 positions matching TRBD1. V lost 6 bases, J lost 2 bases, and 7 bases stayed unmatched. The germline CDR1 and CDR2 sequences are SGHAT and FQNNGV. The CDR3 is made up of 15 amino acids. Written as DNA, the CDR3 is TGTGCCAGCAGGAGACGGGGACAGGGTAACACTGAAGCTTTCTTT. Its translation: CASRRRGQGNTEAFF. The whole variable domain, filled in from reference TRBV11-2 and TRBJ1-1, reads EAGVAQSPRYKIIEKRQSVAFWCNPISGHATLYWYQQILGQGPKLLIQFQNNGVVDDSQLPKDRFSAERLKGVDSTLKIQPAKLEDSAVYLCASRRRGQGNTEAFFGQGTRLTVV.

In this sample, this clonotype turned up many times. The chain has TRBV24-1 and TRBJ1-1; D remains ambiguous. Germline V gene lookup returns CDR1 KGHDR and CDR2 SFDVKD. The CDR3 loop spans 13 amino acids. The V and J ends lost 3 bases and 5 bases respectively, with 9 bases between them. CDR3 DNA: TGTGCCACCAGTGATCCCGGTAGAACTGAAGCTTTCTTT. Its protein product is CATSDPGRTEAFF.

This clonotype was seen ten or more times. This chain connects TRBV7-3 to TRBJ2-2; TRBD1 aligns across 8 bases. The CDR3 is 14 amino acids. V lost 5 bases, J lost 6 bases, and 5 bases stayed unmatched. Per the germline V gene, CDR1 is SGHTA and CDR2 is FQGTGA. In nucleotides, the CDR3 is TGTGCCAGCAGCCCCACAGGGGGTCCCGGGGAGCTGTTTTTT. The encoded protein is CASSPTGGPGELFF.

This clonotype was seen many times. This sequence joins TRBV12-3 or TRBV12-4 and TRBJ2-1; 10 bases are a match to TRBD1. The trim removed 3 bases at V and 9 bases at J, leaving 8 bases unmatched. This CDR3 contains 15 residues. The CDR3 bases are TGTGCCAGCAGTTTCGGGGACAGGGGATCGGGTGAGCAGTTCTTC. As protein: CASSFGDRGSGEQFF.

There are many counts of this clonotype. V is TRBV19 and J is TRBJ1-6; tentatively, D is TRBD1 (5 bases). V lost 5 bases, J lost 8 bases, and 10 bases lay in between. The CDR3 runs 13 residues. In germline, CDR1 is LNHDA, CDR2 SQIVND (reference sequence). The DNA for the CDR3 is TGTGCCAGTAGTCTCCAAGGGGATTCACCCCTCCACTTT. Amino acids: CASSLQGDSPLHF.

This clonotype was counted at least ten times. The chain is built from TRBV27 and TRBJ2-5; the D gene is possibly TRBD2 (5 bases). CDR3 size: 16 residues. V was trimmed by 3 bases and J by 5 bases, leaving 19 bases between them. Germline loops: CDR1 MNHEY, CDR2 SMNVEV (reference sequence). The chain's CDR3 is CASSFYRAGLGETQYF. The DNA for the CDR3 is TGTGCCAGCAGTTTCTATAGGGCGGGTCTAGGGGAGACCCAGTACTTC.

This sequence joins TRBV7-6 and TRBJ2-2, with 11 bases identical to TRBD2. CDR3 size: 17 residues. Looked up from germline, CDR1 is SGHVS and CDR2 is FNYEAQ. V was pared by 4 bases and J by 7 bases, with 11 bases of the junction left unmatched. This chain's CDR3 is CASSSLSGGAFDGELFF. CDR3 bases: TGTGCCAGCAGCTCCCTTAGCGGGGGGGCCTTTGACGGGGAGCTGTTTTTT.

This clonotype was seen many times. This sequence joins TRBV5-1 and TRBJ2-1; 8 bases are a match to TRBD1. This CDR3 is built from 14 residues. J was trimmed by 4 bases and V by 4 bases; bases with no gene match: 4. Germline loops: CDR1 SGHRS, CDR2 YFSETQ. CDR3 bases: TGCGCCAGCAGCAGGGGACAGGAGTACAATGAGCAGTTCTTC. It yields the protein CASSRGQEYNEQFF.

The chain carries TRBV27 and TRBJ2-7; D is possibly TRBD2 (5 bases). Trimming shortened V by 5 bases and J by 1 base, and 12 bases separated the two germline ends. Germline values: CDR1 MNHEY, CDR2 SMNVEV (reference sequence). The CDR3 length is 14 residues. The CDR3 spells CASSARLTSYEQYF. The CDR3 DNA reads as TGTGCCAGCAGTGCCCGACTAACATCCTACGAGCAGTACTTC.

This clonotype was picked up many times. The rearrangement links TRBV29-1 to TRBJ1-2; tentatively, D is TRBD1 (5 bases). Trimming shortened V by 3 bases and J by 3 bases, and 8 bases separated the two germline ends. Germline V gene data show CDR1 as SQVTM and CDR2 as ANQGSEA. The CDR3 runs 12 residues. CDR3 loop: CSVDGGYYGYTF. The CDR3, as DNA: TGCAGCGTTGATGGGGGGTACTATGGCTACACCTTC.

This clonotype was observed a handful of times. The rearrangement uses TRBV5-1 and TRBJ2-5; D possibly uses TRBD1 or TRBD2 (5 bases each). Between the trimmed V and J ends, which lost 0 bases and 4 bases, there was a span of 10 bases. The CDR3 runs to 14 residues. CDR1 is SGHRS and CDR2 is YFSETQ in the germline V gene. The CDR3 spells CASSLAAGTETQYF. CDR3 coding DNA: TGCGCCAGCAGCTTGGCCGCAGGGACAGAGACCCAGTACTTC.

This clonotype was observed at least ten times. This chain uses TRBV6-1 with TRBJ2-1; TRBD2 matches 10 bases. This CDR3 is 16 amino acids long. The V and J ends lost 4 bases and 7 bases, in that order; junction bases with no gene match: 10. CDR1 MNHNS and CDR2 SASEGT come from the germline V gene. In nucleotides, the CDR3 is TGTGCCAGCAGTGGCGCAGAGCGGGGGGGCCCAAATGAGCAGTTCTTC. The encoded protein is CASSGAERGGPNEQFF.

Regarding this clonotype: This sequence may be a read error, since a much larger clone differs from it by one base. The rearrangement uses TRBV7-9 and TRBJ1-1; perhaps TRBD1 as D (5 bases). CDR3 length: 12 amino acids. V lost 11 bases and J lost 2, with 12 bases in between. CDR1 SEHNR and CDR2 FQNEAQ come from the germline V gene (reference sequence). In DNA, the CDR3 is TGTGCCTTCAGGGAGGGCAACACTGAAGCTTTCTTT. This gives the protein CAFREGNTEAFF.

Many counts were recorded for this clonotype. The genes are TRBV12-5 and TRBJ2-1; 10 bases fit TRBD2. The length of the CDR3 is 18 residues. In germline, CDR1 is LGHNT, CDR2 FRNRAP. The J segment lost 7 bases and the V segment lost 0 bases, leaving 12 bases of the junction unmatched. The CDR3 DNA reads as TGTGCTAGTGGTTTGGTCGCCGGATCTAGCGGGAGTGGGAATGAGCAGTTCTTC. Translation gives CASGLVAGSSGSGNEQFF.

This clonotype was seen repeatedly, ten times or more. V is TRBV3-1 and J is TRBJ2-5; no firm D call. The CDR3 runs to 13 residues. Germline V lookup: CDR1 LGHDT, CDR2 YNNKEL (reference sequence). Trimming shortened V by 6 bases and J by 2 bases, and 10 bases separated the two germline ends. For the CDR3, the DNA is TGTGCCAGCAGGGTCCAGCTACAAGAGACCCAGTACTTC. Its protein is CASRVQLQETQYF.

This clonotype was counted at least ten times. The rearrangement joins TRBV20-1 to TRBJ2-7, with TRBD2 matching over 10 bases. Looked up from germline, CDR1 is DFQATT and CDR2 is SNEGSKA (reference sequence). This CDR3 has 15 residues. J gave up 3 bases and V 4 bases, and 9 bases lay outside the gene matches. The CDR3 reads CSAKSSGGSDYEQYF. The CDR3 DNA reads as TGCAGTGCTAAATCTAGCGGGGGTTCCGACTACGAGCAGTACTTC.

In its sample, this clonotype was seen many times. Germline is not matched at one junction end, which may reflect a read error. CDR3 protein: CASSVNRGSGNTTYF. CDR3 nucleotides: TGTGCCAGCAGTGTTAACAGGGGTTCTGGAAACACCACATATTTT. The chain carries TRBV2 and TRBJ1-3, with 7 bases fitting TRBD1. Germline V gives CDR1 SNHLY, CDR2 FYNNEI. The CDR3 consists of 15 residues. The full variable domain, rest sourced from reference TRBV2 and TRBJ1-3, is EPEVTQTPSHQVTQMGQEVILRCVPISNHLYFYWYRQILGQKVEFLVSFYNNEISEKSEIFDDQFSVERPDGSNFTLKIRSTKLEDSAMYFCASSVNRGSGNTTYFGEGSWLTVV.

This clonotype has a count of ten or more. The rearrangement joins TRBV7-9 to TRBJ2-7, with TRBD1 matching over 8 bases. The junction had 5 bases not matched to a gene; V was cut back by 6 bases and J by 1 base. The germline gives CDR1 SEHNR, CDR2 FQNEAQ (reference sequence). This CDR3 contains 14 residues. CDR3 sequence: CASRLTGGSYEQYF. CDR3 bases: TGTGCCAGCAGACTAACAGGGGGATCCTACGAGCAGTACTTC.